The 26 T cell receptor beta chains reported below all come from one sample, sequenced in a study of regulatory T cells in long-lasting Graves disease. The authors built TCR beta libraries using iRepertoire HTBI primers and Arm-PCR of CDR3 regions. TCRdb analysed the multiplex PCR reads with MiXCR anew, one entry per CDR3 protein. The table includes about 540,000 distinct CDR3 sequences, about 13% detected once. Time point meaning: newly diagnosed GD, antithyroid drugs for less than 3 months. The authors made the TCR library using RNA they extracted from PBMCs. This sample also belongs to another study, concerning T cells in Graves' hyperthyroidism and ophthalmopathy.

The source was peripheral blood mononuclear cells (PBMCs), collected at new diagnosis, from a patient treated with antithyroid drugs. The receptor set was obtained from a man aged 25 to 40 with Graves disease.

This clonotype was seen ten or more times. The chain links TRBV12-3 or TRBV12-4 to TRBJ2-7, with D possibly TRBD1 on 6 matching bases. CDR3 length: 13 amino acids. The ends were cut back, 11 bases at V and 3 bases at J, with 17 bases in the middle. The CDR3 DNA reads TGTGCCTCCCGACCCGCAGGGGACTACGAGCAGTACTTC. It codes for CASRPAGDYEQYF.

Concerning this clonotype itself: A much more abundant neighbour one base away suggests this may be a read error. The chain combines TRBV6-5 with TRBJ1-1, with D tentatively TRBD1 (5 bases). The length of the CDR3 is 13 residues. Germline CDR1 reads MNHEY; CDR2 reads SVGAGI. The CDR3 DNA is TGTGCCAGCGGTTACGGAGGGGAAACTGAAGCTTTCTTT. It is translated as CASGYGGETEAFF.

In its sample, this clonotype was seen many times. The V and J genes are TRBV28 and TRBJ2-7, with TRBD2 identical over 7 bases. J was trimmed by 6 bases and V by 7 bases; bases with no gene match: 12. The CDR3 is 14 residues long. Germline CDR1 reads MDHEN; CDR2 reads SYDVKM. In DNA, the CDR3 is TGTGCCAGCACGGGGGACTACCGAAGGGTCGAGCAGTACTTC. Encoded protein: CASTGDYRRVEQYF.

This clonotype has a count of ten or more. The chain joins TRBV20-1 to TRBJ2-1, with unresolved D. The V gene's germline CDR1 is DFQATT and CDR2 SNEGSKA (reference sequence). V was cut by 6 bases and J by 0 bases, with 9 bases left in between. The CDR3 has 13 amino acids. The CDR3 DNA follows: TGCAGTGCCCATCTAAGCTCCTACAATGAGCAGTTCTTC. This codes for CSAHLSSYNEQFF.

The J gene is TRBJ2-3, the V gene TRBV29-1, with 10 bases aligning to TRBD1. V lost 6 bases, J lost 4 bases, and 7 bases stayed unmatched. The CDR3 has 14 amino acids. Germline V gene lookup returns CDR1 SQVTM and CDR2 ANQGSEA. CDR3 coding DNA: TGCAGCGTAGCGGACAGGGGGTCTCCAGATACGCAGTATTTT. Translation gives CSVADRGSPDTQYF.

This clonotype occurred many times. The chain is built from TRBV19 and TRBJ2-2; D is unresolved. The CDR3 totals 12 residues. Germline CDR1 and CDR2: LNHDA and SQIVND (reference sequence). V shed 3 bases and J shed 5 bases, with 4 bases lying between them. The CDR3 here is CASSISTGELFF. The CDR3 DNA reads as TGTGCCAGTAGTATCTCGACCGGGGAGCTGTTTTTT.

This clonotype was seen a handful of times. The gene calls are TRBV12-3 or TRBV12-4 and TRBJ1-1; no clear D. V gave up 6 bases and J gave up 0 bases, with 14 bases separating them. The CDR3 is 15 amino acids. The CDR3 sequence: CASSPVVRLNTEAFF. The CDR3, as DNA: TGTGCCAGCAGCCCGGTCGTCCGACTGAACACTGAAGCTTTCTTT.

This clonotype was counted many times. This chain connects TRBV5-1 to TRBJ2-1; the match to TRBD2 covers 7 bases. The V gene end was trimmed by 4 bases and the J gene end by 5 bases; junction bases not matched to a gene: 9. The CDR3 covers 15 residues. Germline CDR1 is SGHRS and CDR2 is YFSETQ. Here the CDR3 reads CASSLRASGHNEQFF. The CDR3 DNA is TGCGCCAGCAGCCTTCGGGCTAGCGGACACAATGAGCAGTTCTTC. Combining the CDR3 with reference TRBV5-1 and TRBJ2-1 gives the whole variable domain KAGVTQTPRYLIKTRGQQVTLSCSPISGHRSVSWYQQTPGQGLQFLFEYFSETQRNKGNFPGRFSGRQFSNSRSEMNVSTLELGDSALYLCASSLRASGHNEQFFGPGTRLTVL.

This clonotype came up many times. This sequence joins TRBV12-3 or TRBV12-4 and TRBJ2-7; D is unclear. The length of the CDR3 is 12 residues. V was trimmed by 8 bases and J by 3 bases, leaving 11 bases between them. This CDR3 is CASRGRYYEQYF. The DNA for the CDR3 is TGTGCCAGCCGTGGTCGGTACTACGAGCAGTACTTC.

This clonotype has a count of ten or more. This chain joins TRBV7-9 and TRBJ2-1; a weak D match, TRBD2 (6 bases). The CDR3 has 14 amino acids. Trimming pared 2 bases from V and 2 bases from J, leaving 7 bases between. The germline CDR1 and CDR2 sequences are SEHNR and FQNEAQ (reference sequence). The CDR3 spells CASSLSGAYNEQFF. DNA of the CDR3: TGTGCCAGCAGCTTATCGGGAGCCTACAATGAGCAGTTCTTC.

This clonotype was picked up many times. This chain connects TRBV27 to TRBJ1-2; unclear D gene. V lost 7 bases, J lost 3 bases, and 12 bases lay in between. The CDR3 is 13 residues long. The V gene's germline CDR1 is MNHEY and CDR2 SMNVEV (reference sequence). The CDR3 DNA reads TGTGCCAGCAAGAGAAACGGAGACTATGGCTACACCTTC. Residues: CASKRNGDYGYTF.

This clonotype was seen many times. CDR3 amino acids: CSASGVGTEAFF. In DNA, the CDR3 is TGCAGTGCTAGTGGGGTTGGAACTGAAGCTTTCTTT. The rearrangement joins TRBV20-1 to TRBJ1-1; D is ambiguous. CDR1 and CDR2 (germline): DFQATT, SNEGSKA (reference sequence). V lost 3 bases and J 5 bases, leaving 10 bases between the germline ends. The CDR3 is 12 amino acids.

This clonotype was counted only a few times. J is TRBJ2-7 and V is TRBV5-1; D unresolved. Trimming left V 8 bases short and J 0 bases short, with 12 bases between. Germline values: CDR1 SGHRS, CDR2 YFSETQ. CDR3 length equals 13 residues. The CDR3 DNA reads TGCGCCAGTGGGCATGGTGGCTCCTACGAGCAGTACTTC. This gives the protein CASGHGGSYEQYF.

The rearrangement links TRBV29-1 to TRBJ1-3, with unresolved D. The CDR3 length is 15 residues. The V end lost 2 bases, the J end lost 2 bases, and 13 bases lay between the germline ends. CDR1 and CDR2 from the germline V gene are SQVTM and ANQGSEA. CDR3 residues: CSVESSDGPGNTIYF. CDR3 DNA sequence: TGCAGCGTTGAATCGTCGGACGGCCCTGGAAACACCATATATTTT.

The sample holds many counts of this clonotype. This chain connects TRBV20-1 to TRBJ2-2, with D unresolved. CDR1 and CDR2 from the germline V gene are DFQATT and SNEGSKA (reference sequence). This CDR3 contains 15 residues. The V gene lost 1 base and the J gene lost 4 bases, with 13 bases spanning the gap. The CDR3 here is CSARGLYYRTGELFF. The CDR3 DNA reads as TGCAGTGCTAGAGGCCTCTATTACCGCACCGGGGAGCTGTTTTTT.

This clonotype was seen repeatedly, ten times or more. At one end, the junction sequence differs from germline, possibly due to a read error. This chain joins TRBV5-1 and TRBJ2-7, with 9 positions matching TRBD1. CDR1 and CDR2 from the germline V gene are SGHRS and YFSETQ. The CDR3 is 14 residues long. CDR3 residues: CASSPGTGLYEQYF. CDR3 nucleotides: TGTGCCAGCTCACCCGGGACAGGGCTCTACGAGCAGTACTTC.

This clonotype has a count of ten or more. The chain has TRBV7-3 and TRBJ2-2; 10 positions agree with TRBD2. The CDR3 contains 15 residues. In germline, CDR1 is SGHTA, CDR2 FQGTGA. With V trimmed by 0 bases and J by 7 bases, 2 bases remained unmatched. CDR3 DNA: TGTGCCAGCAGCTTAACCAGCGGGAGGGGCGGGGAGCTGTTTTTT. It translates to CASSLTSGRGGELFF.

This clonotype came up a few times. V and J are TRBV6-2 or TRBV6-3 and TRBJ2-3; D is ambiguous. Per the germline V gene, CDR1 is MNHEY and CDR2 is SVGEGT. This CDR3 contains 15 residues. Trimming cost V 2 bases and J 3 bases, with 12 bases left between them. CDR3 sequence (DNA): TGTGCCAGCAGTTACCGCGCAGCTTTTACAGATACGCAGTATTTT. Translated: CASSYRAAFTDTQYF.

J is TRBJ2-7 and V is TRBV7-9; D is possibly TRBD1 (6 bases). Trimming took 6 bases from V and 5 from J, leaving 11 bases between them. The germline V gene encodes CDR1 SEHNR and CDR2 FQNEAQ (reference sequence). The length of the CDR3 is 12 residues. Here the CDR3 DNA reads TGTGCCAGCAGTTTCAGGGGACACGAGCAGTACTTC. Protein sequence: CASSFRGHEQYF.

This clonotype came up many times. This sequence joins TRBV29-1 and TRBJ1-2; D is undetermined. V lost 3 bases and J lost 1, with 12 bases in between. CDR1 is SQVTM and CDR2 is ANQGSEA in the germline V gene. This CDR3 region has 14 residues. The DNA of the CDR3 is TGCAGCGTTGATATGGCCGAGGTTAACTATGGCTACACCTTC. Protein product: CSVDMAEVNYGYTF.

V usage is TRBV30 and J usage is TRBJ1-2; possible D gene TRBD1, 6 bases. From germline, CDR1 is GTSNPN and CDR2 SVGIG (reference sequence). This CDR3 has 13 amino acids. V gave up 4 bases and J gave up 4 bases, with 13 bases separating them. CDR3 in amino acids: CAWTPAGAYGYTF. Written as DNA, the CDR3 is TGTGCCTGGACCCCCGCGGGGGCCTATGGCTACACCTTC.

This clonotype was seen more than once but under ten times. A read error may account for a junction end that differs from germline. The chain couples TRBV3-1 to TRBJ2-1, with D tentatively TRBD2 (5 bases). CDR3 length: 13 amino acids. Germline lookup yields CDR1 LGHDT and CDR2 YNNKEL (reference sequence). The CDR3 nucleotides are TGTGCCAGCAGCCAAGCGCTGGCGGGTGAGCAGCTCTTC. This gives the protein CASSQALAGEQLF.

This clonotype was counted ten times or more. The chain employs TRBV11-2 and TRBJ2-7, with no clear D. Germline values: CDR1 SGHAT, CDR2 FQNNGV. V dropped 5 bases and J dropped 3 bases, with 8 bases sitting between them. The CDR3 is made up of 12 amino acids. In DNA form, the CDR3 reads TGTGCCAGCAGCACCGCTAGCTACGAGCAGTACTTC. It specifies CASSTASYEQYF.

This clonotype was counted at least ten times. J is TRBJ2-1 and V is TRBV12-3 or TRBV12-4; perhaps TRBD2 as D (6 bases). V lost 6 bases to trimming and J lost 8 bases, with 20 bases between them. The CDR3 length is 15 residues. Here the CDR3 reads CASSPLDRESDEQFF. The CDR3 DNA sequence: TGTGCCAGCAGCCCCCTCGATCGGGAGAGCGATGAGCAGTTCTTC.

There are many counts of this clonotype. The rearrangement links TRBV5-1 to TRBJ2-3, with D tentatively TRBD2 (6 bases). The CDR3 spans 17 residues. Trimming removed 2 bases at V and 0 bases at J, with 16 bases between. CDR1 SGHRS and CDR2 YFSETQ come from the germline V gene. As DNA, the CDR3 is TGCGCCAGCAGCTTAGTGGCTGGCCGGGGGAGCACAGATACGCAGTATTTT. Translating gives CASSLVAGRGSTDTQYF.

The CDR3 bases are TGTGCCAGCAGCGTAGGGGACAGGGGGGCCTACAATGAGCAGTTCTTC. Translating gives CASSVGDRGAYNEQFF. The gene calls are TRBV9 and TRBJ2-1; TRBD1 matches 11 bases. CDR3 length equals 16 residues. Germline values: CDR1 SGDLS, CDR2 YYNGEE. With V trimmed by 0 bases and J by 2 bases, 1 base remained unmatched. Full variable domain (remainder filled in from reference TRBV9 and TRBJ2-1): DSGVTQTPKHLITATGQRVTLRCSPRSGDLSVYWYQQSLDQGLQFLIQYYNGEERAKGNILERFSAQQFPDLHSELNLSSLELGDSALYFCASSVGDRGAYNEQFFGPGTRLTVL.